This T cell receptor (beta chain) was profiled in a study of PD-L1 blockade in urothelial cancer. Sequencing used immunoSEQ multiplex PCR; TCRdb keeps in-frame clones, though not all of them. The repertoire holds around 45,000 clones, with around 82% as singletons. Time point specified: peripheral blood 6 weeks after treatment start. V shed 3 bases and J shed 2 bases, with 4 bases lying between them. Germline V lookup: CDR1 SNHLY, CDR2 FYNNEI. This CDR3 contains 13 residues. The chain links TRBV2 to TRBJ2-2; D not resolved. This sequence originates from a man aged 60 to 69 with urothelial cancer. The specimen comprised PBMCs, sampled around atezolizumab (anti-PD-L1) treatment. This chain's CDR3 is CASSESNTGELFF. CDR3 nucleotides: TGTGCCAGCAGTGAGAGTAACACCGGGGAGCTGTTTTTT.